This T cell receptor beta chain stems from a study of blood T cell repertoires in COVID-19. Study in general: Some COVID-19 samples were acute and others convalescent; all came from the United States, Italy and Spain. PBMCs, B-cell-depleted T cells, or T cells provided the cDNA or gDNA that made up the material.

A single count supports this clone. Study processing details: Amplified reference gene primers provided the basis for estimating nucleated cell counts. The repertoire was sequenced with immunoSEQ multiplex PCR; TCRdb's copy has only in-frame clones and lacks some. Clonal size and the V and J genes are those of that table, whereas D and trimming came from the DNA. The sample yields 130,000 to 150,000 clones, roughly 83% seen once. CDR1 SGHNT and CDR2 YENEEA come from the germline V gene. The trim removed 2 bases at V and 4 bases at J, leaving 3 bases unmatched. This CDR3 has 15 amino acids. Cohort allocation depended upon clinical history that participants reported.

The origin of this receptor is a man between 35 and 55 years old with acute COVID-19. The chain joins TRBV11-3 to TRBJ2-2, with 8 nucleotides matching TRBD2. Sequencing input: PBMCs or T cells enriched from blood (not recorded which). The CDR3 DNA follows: TGTGCCAGCAGCTTAACTAGCGGTATCACCGGGGAGCTGTTTTTT. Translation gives CASSLTSGITGELFF.